This record covers a single T cell receptor beta chain. In its sample, this clonotype was seen a few times. Which antigen it targets is not known. No quality values exist for individual bases; no much larger clone is one base distant. The source of the sample is a study of identical twins (TCRdb year 2016). The study in broad terms: TCR alpha and beta repertoires from monozygotic twins, unrelated adults of various ages and cord blood were deep-sequenced to test whether fetal clonotypes persist. To rule out contamination, the twin experiments were replicated at different times with different library preparation protocols.

Every donor was a healthy Caucasian. The twin cohort comprised three pairs of female monozygotic twins, all aged about 18 to 30 years. The RNA used for TCR libraries was isolated from peripheral blood mononuclear cells. The investigation overall reported the following: Compared with coincidental sharing between unrelated individuals, an excess of low generation-probability sequences was observed among out-of-frame TCR alpha sequences shared between twins. Because the same donors could not be followed over many years, the conclusions depended on cross-sectional statistical analysis. The excess sharing between twins in beta out-of-frame sequences was weaker because fewer shared sequences reduced the signal-to-noise ratio. Invariant T cells such as MAIT and iNKT could partly confound zero-insertion analyses, though diverse VJ usage argued against this for most clonotypes. In monozygotic twins, recombination models systematically underestimated out-of-frame TCR alpha sharing, but the models matched the sharing seen between unrelated individuals. Fewer insertions were carried by abundant cord blood beta clonotypes, a similar but weaker trend appeared in young adult naive repertoires, and no such trend appeared in memory repertoires.

Library preparation used 5' RACE. Instrument on record: Illumina HiSeq 2000. Template switching introduced a universal primer binding site; the final cDNA contained a unique molecular identifier, enabling accurate counting of TCR cDNA molecules. Specific primers in the conserved constant-segment region were used to synthesize first-strand cDNA for the TCR alpha and beta chains. To control for contamination, each cDNA library was double barcoded with a SMART-Mk sample barcode plus Illumina barcodes. TruSeq adapter sequences along with Illumina sample barcodes were introduced in two successive PCR steps. TCR alpha and beta cDNA libraries were sequenced on the Illumina HiSeq platform with custom primers. The study's processing was this. Raw reads were processed with MiGEC to extract unique molecular identifiers, and MiXCR was used to determine CDR3 positions. Recombination models were inferred per individual with the repgenHMM and IGoR tools using an EM algorithm. The analysis of shared clonotypes was done with the tcR package in R, with sharing normalized by the product of cloneset sizes. To study raw recombination without the effects of thymic and clonal selection, out-of-frame nonproductive sequences were analyzed. TCRdb cleaned the public reads at Q25 with fastp, built clones with MiXCR and kept in-frame beta chains. Duplicate CDR3 protein sequences are folded into a single record with the most common DNA and genes. The V and J calls and clone size are TCRdb's, not the authors'. The sample has some 790,000 distinct CDR3 sequences on record, around a sixth of them singletons. Together, the top ten hold less than 15% of the sample.

These data were likewise used in another study, on T cells expressing NK-cell markers. According to the second study: Three sorted T-cell subsets (CD3+CD56+NKG2C+, CD3+CD56+NKG2C- and CD3+CD56-NKG2C+) from roughly 8 donors had their TCR beta-chain repertoires profiled. Seven of the eight sequenced donors were HCMV-seropositive and one was HCMV-seronegative. To restrict sorting to alphabetaTCR-expressing T cells, an anti-gammadeltaTCR antibody was added in several experiments. In five to seven donors, the dominant CD3+CD56+NKG2C+ clonotypes were found to rank among the top 10 CD8+ clonotypes and to make up about 1.0-7.0% of CD8+ T cells. Those dominant clonotypes were again the most abundant among CD3+CD56-NKG2C+ cells in a few donors, at roughly 28.3-65%. Whether the expanded NKG2C-expressing T cell clones were specific for HCMV antigens remained unclear. Randomly selected healthy volunteers, three men and five women, were used as the eight sequenced donors. A commercial ELISA kit detecting HCMV-specific IgG in serum was used to determine HCMV serostatus. For about 6 donors, unsorted PBMC were also used to sequence bulk peripheral blood T-cell repertoires. MIGEC was used to demultiplex reads and group reads by UMI, and MiTCR was used to assemble and quantify clonotypes. To exclude erroneous sequences, any TCR cDNA sequence not supported by at least two reads was discarded. The tcR package was used for downstream repertoire analysis, and clonotypes were matched between fractions using CDR3 nucleotide sequence together with V segment. VDJmatch was used to annotate antigen specificity against VDJdb, with one amino acid substitution in CDR3 permitted.

The sequenced sample was PBMCs. The TCR sequence derives from a woman younger than 30 in good health.

The CDR3 here reads CASSYSRVELADTQYF. The nucleotide sequence is TGTGCCAGCAGTTACTCGAGGGTAGAATTGGCAGATACGCAGTATTTT. The sequence links TRBV6-5 to TRBJ2-3, with TRBD2 perhaps the D gene, on 5 matching bases. V and J lose 0 bases and 4 bases, and a span of 14 bases separates them. The germline V gene sets CDR1 to MNHEY and CDR2 to SVGAGI. The CDR3 starts with the cysteine, ends with the phenylalanine, and has 16 residues. The retained sequence is limited to the CDR3, 48 bases, with the frame set at the first base.